These T cell receptor beta chains were read from a single sample in a study of T cells after yellow fever vaccination. TCRdb re-derived calls from the 5' RACE reads in MiXCR, one entry per CDR3 protein. Of 50,000 or so distinct CDR3 sequences in the sample, less than 9% are singletons; the top ten hold 28%. Material: CD8+ T cells sorted from PBMCs, obtained around 16 days after the first yellow fever vaccination. These receptors originate from a man younger than 30 who received the YFV17D yellow fever vaccine. CDR3s include the opening cysteine and the closing phenylalanine or tryptophan. The D gene is left open where the match is weak. Clone size appears in some rows only: once, few, many, or a class for an expanded clone.

>-|TRBV6-2/TRBV6-3|many|TRBJ2-1
CASSYSGLSYEQFF
TGTGCCAGCAGTTACTCGGGGCTGTCCTATGAGCAGTTCTTC
>-|TRBV10-1|-|TRBJ1-2
CASSESRGLGFYGYTF
TGCGCCAGCAGTGAGTCGAGAGGGCTGGGATTCTATGGCTACACCTTC
>-|TRBV4-3|many|TRBJ1-1
CASSQDYRAGTEAFF
TGCGCCAGCAGCCAAGATTACAGAGCGGGCACTGAAGCTTTCTTT
>-|TRBV7-9|many|TRBJ2-1
CASSPPDGTHEQFF
TGTGCCAGCAGCCCCCCGGACGGCACTCATGAGCAGTTCTTC
>-|TRBV5-1|few|TRBJ2-7
CASSLRSAYEQYF
TGCGCCAGCAGCTTGAGGTCGGCCTACGAGCAGTACTTC
>-|TRBV5-1|many|TRBJ1-1
CASSLGGSTEAFF
TGCGCCAGCAGCTTGGGAGGGAGCACTGAAGCTTTCTTT
>-|TRBV6-2/TRBV6-3|many|TRBJ2-2
CASSYSFGGELFF
TGTGCCAGCAGTTACTCCTTCGGCGGGGAGCTGTTTTTT
>TRBD1|TRBV6-5|many|TRBJ2-7
CASSYSNRQGPYEQYF
TGTGCCAGCAGTTACTCGAACCGACAGGGACCCTACGAGCAGTACTTC
>-|TRBV7-6|many|TRBJ2-2
CASSLASGNTGELFF
TGTGCCAGCAGCTTAGCGTCGGGTAACACCGGGGAGCTGTTTTTT
>-|TRBV4-3|many|TRBJ2-2
CASSFDRAGNTGELFF
TGCGCCAGCAGCTTTGACAGAGCTGGGAACACCGGGGAGCTGTTTTTT
>-|TRBV4-1|many|TRBJ2-2
CASSPLSGINTGELFF
TGCGCCAGCAGCCCCCTGTCAGGGATAAACACCGGGGAGCTGTTTTTT
>-|TRBV7-7|many|TRBJ2-1
CAKGPNNEQFF
TGTGCCAAAGGGCCAAACAATGAGCAGTTCTTC
>-|TRBV7-9|many|TRBJ1-4
CASSLLQGQVVNEKLFF
TGTGCCAGCAGCTTACTCCAGGGCCAGGTAGTCAATGAAAAACTGTTTTTT
>TRBD2|TRBV9|many|TRBJ2-7
CASSGRESYEQYF
TGTGCCAGCAGCGGGCGGGAGTCCTACGAGCAGTACTTC
>TRBD2|TRBV7-2|many|TRBJ2-3
CASSRGDPFPDTQYF
TGTGCCAGCAGCCGGGGGGACCCCTTTCCAGATACGCAGTATTTT
>-|TRBV4-1|many|TRBJ2-6
CASSPAYSGANVLTF
TGCGCCAGCAGCCCCGCCTACTCTGGGGCCAACGTCCTGACTTTC
>TRBD2|TRBV6-2/TRBV6-3|many|TRBJ2-1
CASTLAGDEQFF
TGTGCCAGCACCTTAGCGGGGGATGAGCAGTTCTTC
>TRBD2|TRBV2|many|TRBJ2-2
CASAQRGSTSNTGELFF
TGTGCCAGCGCGCAGCGGGGGAGCACCTCGAACACCGGGGAGCTGTTTTTT
>-|TRBV29-1|many|TRBJ1-1
CSVDRSTEAFF
TGCAGCGTTGATCGCAGCACTGAAGCTTTCTTT
>-|TRBV7-8|few|TRBJ2-3
CASSPSFGASTDTQYF
TGTGCCAGCAGCCCCTCTTTCGGCGCTAGCACAGATACGCAGTATTTT
>TRBD2|TRBV5-1|many|TRBJ2-3
CASSLEGTSGGADTQYF
TGCGCCAGCAGCTTGGAGGGGACTAGCGGGGGCGCAGATACGCAGTATTTT
>TRBD2|TRBV5-6|-|TRBJ2-1
CASSLLGSGTSGNEQFF
TGTGCCAGCAGCTTGTTAGGTTCTGGGACTAGCGGGAATGAGCAGTTCTTC
>TRBD2|TRBV7-7|many|TRBJ2-5
CASTDTGGETQYF
TGTGCTAGCACCGACACGGGAGGGGAGACCCAGTACTTC
>-|TRBV7-9|many|TRBJ1-1
CASSPSTDVNTEAFF
TGTGCCAGCAGCCCAAGTACAGACGTTAACACTGAAGCTTTCTTT